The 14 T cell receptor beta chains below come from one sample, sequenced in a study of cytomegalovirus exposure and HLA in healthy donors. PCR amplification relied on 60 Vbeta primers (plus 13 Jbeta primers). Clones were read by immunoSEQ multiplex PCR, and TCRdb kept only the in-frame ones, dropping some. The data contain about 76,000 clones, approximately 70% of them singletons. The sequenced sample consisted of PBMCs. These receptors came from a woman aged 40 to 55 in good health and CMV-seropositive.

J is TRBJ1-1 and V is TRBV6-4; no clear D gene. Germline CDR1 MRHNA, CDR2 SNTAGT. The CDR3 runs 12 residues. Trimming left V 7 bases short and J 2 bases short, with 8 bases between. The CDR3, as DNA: TGTGCCAGCAAGACTGGAAACACTGAAGCTTTCTTT. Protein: CASKTGNTEAFF.

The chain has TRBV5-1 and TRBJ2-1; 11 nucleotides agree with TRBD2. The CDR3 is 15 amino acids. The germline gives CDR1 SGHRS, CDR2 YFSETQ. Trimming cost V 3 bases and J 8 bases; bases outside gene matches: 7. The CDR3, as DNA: TGCGCCAGCAGCTCCACTAGCGGGGGCGTGGATGAGCAGTTCTTC. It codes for CASSSTSGGVDEQFF.

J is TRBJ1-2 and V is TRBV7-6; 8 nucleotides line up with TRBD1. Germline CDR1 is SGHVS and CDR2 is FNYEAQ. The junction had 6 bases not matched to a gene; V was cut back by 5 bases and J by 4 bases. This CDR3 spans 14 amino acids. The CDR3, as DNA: TGTGCCAGCAGCGCGACAGGGGAAGGCTATGGCTACACCTTC. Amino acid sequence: CASSATGEGYGYTF.

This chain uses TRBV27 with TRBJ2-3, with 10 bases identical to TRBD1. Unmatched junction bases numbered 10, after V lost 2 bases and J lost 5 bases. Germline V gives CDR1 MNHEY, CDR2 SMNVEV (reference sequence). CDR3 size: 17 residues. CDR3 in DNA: TGTGCCAGCAGTTTACCCCTGGGACAGGGGACTGGAGATACGCAGTATTTT. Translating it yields CASSLPLGQGTGDTQYF.

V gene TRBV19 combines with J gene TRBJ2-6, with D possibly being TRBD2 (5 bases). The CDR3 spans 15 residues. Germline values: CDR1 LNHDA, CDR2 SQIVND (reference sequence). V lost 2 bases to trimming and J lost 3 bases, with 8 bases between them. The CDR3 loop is CASSILGNGANVLTF. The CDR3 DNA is TGTGCCAGTAGTATACTCGGGAATGGGGCCAACGTCCTGACTTTC.

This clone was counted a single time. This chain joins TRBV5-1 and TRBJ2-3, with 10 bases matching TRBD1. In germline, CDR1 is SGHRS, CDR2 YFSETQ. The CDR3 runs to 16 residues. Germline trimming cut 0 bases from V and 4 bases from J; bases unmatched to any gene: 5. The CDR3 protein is CASSLAGTGVPDTQYF. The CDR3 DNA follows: TGCGCCAGCAGCTTGGCTGGGACAGGGGTTCCAGATACGCAGTATTTT.

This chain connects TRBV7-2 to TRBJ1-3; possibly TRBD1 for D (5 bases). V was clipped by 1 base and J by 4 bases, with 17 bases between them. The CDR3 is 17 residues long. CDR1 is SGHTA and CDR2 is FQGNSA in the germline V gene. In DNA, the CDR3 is TGTGCCAGCAGCTTAGACGGCGCAGGGTATGGAGGAAACACCATATATTTT. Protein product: CASSLDGAGYGGNTIYF.

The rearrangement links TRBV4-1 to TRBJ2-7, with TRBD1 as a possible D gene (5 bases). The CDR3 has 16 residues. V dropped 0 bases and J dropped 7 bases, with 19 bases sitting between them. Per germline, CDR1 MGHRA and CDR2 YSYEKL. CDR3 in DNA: TGCGCCAGCAGCCAAGATCAGGGCAGAAATTTGGGTGAGCAGTACTTC. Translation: CASSQDQGRNLGEQYF.

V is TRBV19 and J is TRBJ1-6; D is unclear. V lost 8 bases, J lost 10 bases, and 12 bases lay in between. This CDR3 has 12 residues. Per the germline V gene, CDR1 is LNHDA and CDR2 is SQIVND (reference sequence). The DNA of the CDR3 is TGTGCCAGTGGGCCGACTAAATCACCCCTCCACTTT. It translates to CASGPTKSPLHF.

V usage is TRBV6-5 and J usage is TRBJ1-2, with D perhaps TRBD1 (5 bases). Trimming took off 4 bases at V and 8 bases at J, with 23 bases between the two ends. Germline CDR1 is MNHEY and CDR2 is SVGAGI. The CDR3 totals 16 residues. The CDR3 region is CASSSTIGGGFRGYTF. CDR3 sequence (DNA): TGTGCCAGCAGTTCCACCATTGGGGGGGGTTTCCGGGGCTACACCTTC.

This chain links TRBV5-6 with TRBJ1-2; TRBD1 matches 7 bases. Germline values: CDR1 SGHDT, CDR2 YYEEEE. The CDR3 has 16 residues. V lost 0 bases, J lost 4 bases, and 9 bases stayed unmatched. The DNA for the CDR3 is TGTGCCAGCAGCTTGGGGGACAGTAGTGCTTTCTATGGCTACACCTTC. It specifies CASSLGDSSAFYGYTF.

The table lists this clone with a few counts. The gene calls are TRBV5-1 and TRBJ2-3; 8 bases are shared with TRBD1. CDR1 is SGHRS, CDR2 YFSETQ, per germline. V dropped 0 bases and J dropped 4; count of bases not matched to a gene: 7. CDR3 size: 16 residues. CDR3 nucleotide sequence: TGCGCCAGCAGCTTGGAAGTCAGGGGGCGGGCAGATACGCAGTATTTT. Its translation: CASSLEVRGRADTQYF.

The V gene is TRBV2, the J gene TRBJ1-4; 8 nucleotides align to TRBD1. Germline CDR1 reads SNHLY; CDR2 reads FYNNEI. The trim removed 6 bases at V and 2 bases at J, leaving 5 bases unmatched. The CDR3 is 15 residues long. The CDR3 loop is CASRTSGGTNEKLFF. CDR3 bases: TGTGCCAGCAGGACCTCAGGGGGCACTAATGAAAAACTGTTTTTT.

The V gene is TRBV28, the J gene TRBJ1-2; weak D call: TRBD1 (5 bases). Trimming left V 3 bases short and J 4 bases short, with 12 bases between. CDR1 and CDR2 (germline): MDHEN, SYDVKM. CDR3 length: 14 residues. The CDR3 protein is CASSLQGRVYGYTF. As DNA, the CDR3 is TGTGCCAGCAGTTTGCAGGGCCGGGTCTATGGCTACACCTTC.